The 20 T cell receptor beta chains given below trace back to one sample, sequenced in a study of radiotherapy plus CTLA-4 blockade in lung cancer. Libraries were prepared by immunoSEQ multiplex PCR; TCRdb keeps only in-frame clonotypes and omits some of them. The sample shows 83,000 or so clones, 75% to 90% of them seen only once. The sequences come from peripheral blood, collected from a patient treated with radiotherapy plus ipilimumab. These receptors were taken from a human donor with non-small cell lung cancer who had stable disease on radiotherapy plus ipilimumab.

The chain links TRBV19 to TRBJ1-2; D not certain. The CDR3 has 14 amino acids. V lost 5 bases and J lost 0, with 10 bases in between. Germline loops: CDR1 LNHDA, CDR2 SQIVND (reference sequence). CDR3 DNA sequence: TGTGCCAGTAGTGCAGAGTTGTCTAACTATGGCTACACCTTC. It codes for CASSAELSNYGYTF.

This clone was seen a handful of times. The chain's CDR3 is CASSLVGGEAFF. CDR3 nucleotides: TGTGCCAGCAGCTTAGTTGGCGGTGAAGCTTTCTTT. The chain employs TRBV7-9 and TRBJ1-1; D is uncertain. The germline V gene encodes CDR1 SEHNR and CDR2 FQNEAQ (reference sequence). The CDR3 length is 12 residues. Trimming removed 1 base at V and 7 bases at J, with 7 bases between.

This chain connects TRBV11-2 to TRBJ2-7; no definite D call. Trimming stripped 4 bases from V and 7 bases from J, with 8 bases between. There are 11 residues in the CDR3. Looked up from germline, CDR1 is SGHAT and CDR2 is FQNNGV. The CDR3 loop reads CASSSVSEQYF. CDR3 nucleotides: TGTGCCAGCAGCTCCGTGAGTGAGCAGTACTTC. Full variable domain (rest looked up from reference TRBV11-2 and TRBJ2-7): EAGVAQSPRYKIIEKRQSVAFWCNPISGHATLYWYQQILGQGPKLLIQFQNNGVVDDSQLPKDRFSAERLKGVDSTLKIQPAKLEDSAVYLCASSSVSEQYFGPGTRLTVT.

J is TRBJ2-6 and V is TRBV4-2; D is unclear. Germline lookup yields CDR1 LGHNA and CDR2 YNFKEQ. V was cut by 0 bases and J by 0 bases, with 9 bases left in between. The CDR3 sequence is 17 residues long. The CDR3 DNA reads as TGTGCCAGCAGCCAAGATGCCGTATTCTCTGGGGCCAACGTCCTGACTTTC. Protein product: CASSQDAVFSGANVLTF.

V and J are TRBV30 and TRBJ2-3; 8 bases map to TRBD1. Germline CDR1 GTSNPN, CDR2 SVGIG (reference sequence). The trim removed 5 bases at V and 2 bases at J, leaving 9 bases unmatched. This CDR3 has 15 amino acids. The CDR3, as DNA: TGTGCCTGGGACAGATCGGGACAGGTCACAGATACGCAGTATTTT. Its protein product is CAWDRSGQVTDTQYF.

This chain links TRBV30 with TRBJ1-2; possibly TRBD1 for D (5 bases). V was shortened by 2 bases and J by 2 bases, with 18 bases between the two germline ends. CDR3 length: 16 amino acids. The germline V gene has CDR1 GTSNPN and CDR2 SVGIG (reference sequence). CDR3 sequence: CAWSREAGSGNYGYTF. In DNA, the CDR3 is TGTGCCTGGAGTAGGGAGGCAGGGAGCGGCAACTATGGCTACACCTTC.

This chain links TRBV10-2 with TRBJ2-1; 8 nucleotides align to TRBD1. The CDR3 length is 14 residues. The V and J ends lost 7 bases and 4 bases, in that order; junction bases with no gene match: 6. Germline CDR1 reads WSHSY; CDR2 reads SAAADI. The CDR3: CASNGQGVYNEQFF. The CDR3 coding sequence is TGCGCCAGCAACGGACAGGGTGTATACAATGAGCAGTTCTTC.

The V and J genes are TRBV7-9 and TRBJ2-1; D may match TRBD1 or TRBD2 (5 bases each). CDR1 and CDR2 from the germline V gene are SEHNR and FQNEAQ (reference sequence). The CDR3 covers 12 residues. V was shortened by 4 bases and J by 8 bases, with 9 bases between the two germline ends. The CDR3 nucleotides are TGTGCCAGCAGCTCCCAGGGACATGAGCAGTTCTTC. Residues: CASSSQGHEQFF.

Here the CDR3 reads CASSADRFGGYTF. DNA for the CDR3: TGTGCCAGCAGCGCCGACAGGTTTGGGGGCTACACCTTC. The V call is TRBV7-8, the J call TRBJ1-2; a possible D gene is TRBD1 (6 bases). Trimming took off 5 bases at V and 8 bases at J, with 15 bases between the two ends. In germline, CDR1 is SGHVS, CDR2 FQNEAQ. The CDR3 runs 13 residues.

The chain couples TRBV27 to TRBJ2-1; perhaps TRBD1 as D (6 bases). V shed 3 bases and J shed 5 bases, with 14 bases lying between them. CDR1 is MNHEY and CDR2 is SMNVEV in the germline V gene (reference sequence). The CDR3 has 15 residues. CDR3 bases: TGTGCCAGCAGTTTGGTCAGGGGAACGAACAATGAGCAGTTCTTC. Protein: CASSLVRGTNNEQFF.

The J gene is TRBJ1-2, the V gene TRBV7-3; 7 bases are shared with TRBD1. Germline trimming cut 2 bases from V and 5 bases from J; bases unmatched to any gene: 2. This CDR3 is built from 13 residues. Germline CDR1 SGHTA, CDR2 FQGTGA. CDR3 sequence reads: CASSLGTEYGYTF. CDR3 nucleotide sequence: TGTGCCAGCAGCTTAGGGACAGAGTATGGCTACACCTTC.

A single count supports this clone. The J gene is TRBJ1-5, the V gene TRBV6-5; maybe TRBD1 (6 bases). Trimming stripped 5 bases from V and 4 bases from J, with 15 bases between. This CDR3 spans 15 amino acids. Germline V CDR1 and CDR2: MNHEY, SVGAGI. CDR3 in amino acids: CASSHGRGGNQPQHF. The CDR3 nucleotides are TGTGCCAGCAGTCACGGCCGAGGGGGGAATCAGCCCCAGCATTTT.

The chain is built from TRBV11-3 and TRBJ2-7; 7 nucleotides match TRBD1. This CDR3 is 14 amino acids long. Germline-derived CDR1 and CDR2 are SGHNT and YENEEA. With V trimmed by 2 bases and J by 6 bases, 7 bases remained unmatched. The CDR3 nucleotides are TGTGCCAGCAGCTTAACAGGGGCCGGCGGCGAGCAGTACTTC. This codes for CASSLTGAGGEQYF.

This chain uses TRBV6-1 with TRBJ1-3, with 7 positions matching TRBD1. This CDR3 is 15 amino acids long. CDR1 is MNHNS, CDR2 SASEGT, per germline. V lost 6 bases, J lost 0 bases, and 5 bases stayed unmatched. This CDR3 reads CASSGDRSSGNTIYF. The CDR3 nucleotides are TGTGCCAGCAGCGGGGACAGATCCTCTGGAAACACCATATATTTT.

The rearrangement joins TRBV28 to TRBJ1-1; no reliable D call. The germline V gene has CDR1 MDHEN and CDR2 SYDVKM. There are 14 residues in the CDR3. Trimming removed 5 bases at V and 6 bases at J, with 16 bases between. The CDR3 loop is CASSLTHPGAEAFF. The CDR3 DNA reads as TGTGCCAGCAGTCTTACCCACCCGGGAGCTGAAGCTTTCTTT.

This sequence joins TRBV15 and TRBJ2-5, with a weak D call TRBD2 (5 bases). Germline CDR1 is LNHNV and CDR2 is YYDKDF (reference sequence). The CDR3 spans 14 residues. V lost 9 bases and J 0 bases, leaving 14 bases between the germline ends. The CDR3 DNA follows: TGTGCCACGAGGAGAGGGAGTAACCAAGAGACCCAGTACTTC. Protein sequence: CATRRGSNQETQYF.

The V and J genes are TRBV28 and TRBJ2-5, with D possibly TRBD1 on 6 matching bases. V lost 5 bases and J 3 bases, leaving 16 bases between the germline ends. Looked up from germline, CDR1 is MDHEN and CDR2 is SYDVKM. This CDR3 is 15 amino acids long. The DNA of the CDR3 is TGTGCCAGCAGTCCCACACTTAGGGGGAAAGAGACCCAGTACTTC. Translated, it gives CASSPTLRGKETQYF.

The chain links TRBV5-4 to TRBJ1-5; no firm D call. This CDR3 is 14 amino acids long. Between the trimmed V and J ends, which lost 0 bases and 6 bases, there was a span of 10 bases. The V gene's germline CDR1 is SGHNT and CDR2 YYREEE (reference sequence). The CDR3 sequence is CASSLEREGQPQHF. For the CDR3, the DNA is TGTGCCAGCAGCTTGGAACGGGAAGGTCAGCCCCAGCATTTT.

The chain couples TRBV6-1 to TRBJ1-5, with 7 positions matching TRBD1. In germline, CDR1 is MNHNS, CDR2 SASEGT. The CDR3 loop spans 17 amino acids. V lost 1 base, J lost 5 bases, and 11 bases stayed unmatched. The CDR3 DNA reads as TGTGCCAGCAGTGAAGGAGGGGGCCTCGGGGGTCATCAGCCCCAGCATTTT. Residues: CASSEGGGLGGHQPQHF.

This clone has more than one count but fewer than ten. The rearrangement links TRBV27 to TRBJ1-5; 7 bases map to TRBD1. The length of the CDR3 is 15 residues. Germline lookup yields CDR1 MNHEY and CDR2 SMNVEV (reference sequence). Trimming removed 5 bases from V and 0 bases from J; junction bases left unmatched: 4. The CDR3 protein is CASSLTGYSNQPQHF. CDR3 DNA sequence: TGTGCCAGCAGTCTGACAGGGTATAGCAATCAGCCCCAGCATTTT.